This is a list of T cell receptor beta chains from one sample in a study of T cell repertoires in cytomegalovirus infection. TCRdb itself ran the reads through MiXCR, one entry per CDR3 protein. Found here are approximately 340,000 distinct CDR3 sequences, just under 30% of them singletons; the top ten hold about 19%. Their target antigens are unknown. The sequenced sample was cultured PBMCs, obtained from culture after CMV antigen stimulation. The receptors derive from a human donor in good health (CMV status not recorded). Some clones in this sample may be carry-over from other donors' samples. CDR3s include the opening cysteine and the closing phenylalanine or tryptophan. The D gene is left open where the match is weak. Clone size appears in some rows only: once, few, many, or a class for an expanded clone.

j_gene: TRBJ2-2; d_gene: TRBD1; v_gene: TRBV7-2; abundance: -; len: 16; CDR3nt: TGTGCCAGCAGCCCTGGGACAGCCTCCGTCACCGGGGAGCTGTTTTTT; CDR3aa: CASSPGTASVTGELFF
j_gene: TRBJ2-3; d_gene: -; v_gene: TRBV25-1; abundance: -; len: 11; CDR3nt: TGTGCCAGCACCTTACTAGATACGCAGTATTTT; CDR3aa: CASTLLDTQYF
j_gene: TRBJ2-2; d_gene: -; v_gene: TRBV2; abundance: -; len: 17; CDR3nt: TGTGCCAGCAGTGAGTTGGTCGGGCCCTCCCCCACCGGGGAGCTGTTTTTT; CDR3aa: CASSELVGPSPTGELFF
j_gene: TRBJ1-6; d_gene: TRBD1; v_gene: TRBV5-1; abundance: many; len: 15; CDR3nt: TGCGCCAGCAGCCAAAGCCGGACAGGCTCATCACCCCTCCACTTT; CDR3aa: CASSQSRTGSSPLHF
j_gene: TRBJ1-5; d_gene: TRBD1; v_gene: TRBV30; abundance: -; len: 15; CDR3nt: TGTGCCTGGAGGCAAAAGGGGGCGAGCAATCAGCCCCAGCATTTT; CDR3aa: CAWRQKGASNQPQHF
j_gene: TRBJ2-5; d_gene: -; v_gene: TRBV7-2; abundance: many; len: 12; CDR3nt: TGTGCCAGCAGCTTAGGCCGGGAGACCCAGTACTTC; CDR3aa: CASSLGRETQYF
j_gene: TRBJ2-3; d_gene: -; v_gene: TRBV20-1; abundance: -; len: 13; CDR3nt: TGCAGTGCGGGGCCGGGGCGGGCAGATACGCAGTATTTT; CDR3aa: CSAGPGRADTQYF
j_gene: TRBJ1-1; d_gene: -; v_gene: TRBV3-1; abundance: -; len: 15; CDR3nt: TGTGCCAGCAGCCAAAGGACAGACCTGGGCACTGCAGCTTTCTTT; CDR3aa: CASSQRTDLGTAAFF
j_gene: TRBJ1-1; d_gene: -; v_gene: TRBV10-3; abundance: few; len: 14; CDR3nt: TGTGCCATCAGTGTCGGGGGCATGTTCACTGAAGCTTTCTTT; CDR3aa: CAISVGGMFTEAFF
j_gene: TRBJ1-5; d_gene: -; v_gene: TRBV6-6; abundance: -; len: 22; CDR3nt: TGTGCCAGCAGTTACCCAATAGATCTCTGGACGTGGGGGAGCGATGGGAATCAGCCCCAGCATTTT; CDR3aa: CASSYPIDLWTWGSDGNQPQHF
j_gene: TRBJ1-4; d_gene: -; v_gene: TRBV7-9; abundance: -; len: 15; CDR3nt: TGTGCCAGCAGCTTAGATCCGGGCGAAAATGAAAAACTGTTTTTT; CDR3aa: CASSLDPGENEKLFF
j_gene: TRBJ1-2; d_gene: -; v_gene: TRBV18; abundance: -; len: 17; CDR3nt: TGTGCCAGCTCACTTAAGGGCGGAGGACAGACTAACTATGGCTACACCTTC; CDR3aa: CASSLKGGGQTNYGYTF
j_gene: TRBJ1-1; d_gene: -; v_gene: TRBV4-1; abundance: once; len: 15; CDR3nt: TGCGCCAGCAGCCACGTTCCGGAGGAGAACACTGAAGCTTTCTTT; CDR3aa: CASSHVPEENTEAFF
j_gene: TRBJ2-7; d_gene: -; v_gene: TRBV6-1; abundance: -; len: 13; CDR3nt: TGTGCCAGCAGGGCTCCAGGGTCCTACGAGCAGTACTTC; CDR3aa: CASRAPGSYEQYF
j_gene: TRBJ2-5; d_gene: TRBD1; v_gene: TRBV20-1; abundance: few; len: 13; CDR3nt: TGCAGTGCTACGGGACAGGGAGAGGAGACCCAGTACTTC; CDR3aa: CSATGQGEETQYF
j_gene: TRBJ2-2; d_gene: TRBD2; v_gene: TRBV20-1; abundance: -; len: 17; CDR3nt: TGCAGTGCTAGAGCCCCGGGACTAGCGGGGAACACCGGGGAGCTGTTTTTT; CDR3aa: CSARAPGLAGNTGELFF
j_gene: TRBJ2-3; d_gene: TRBD2; v_gene: TRBV19; abundance: many; len: 21; CDR3nt: TGTGCCAGTAGTACCCCCCCTTTTAGCGGGGGGTGGACCCCTAGCACAGATACGCAGTATTTT; CDR3aa: CASSTPPFSGGWTPSTDTQYF
j_gene: TRBJ1-2; d_gene: -; v_gene: TRBV12-3/TRBV12-4; abundance: -; len: 13; CDR3nt: TGTGCCAGCAGTGTTGCGGGGGGGCTTGGCTACACCTTC; CDR3aa: CASSVAGGLGYTF
j_gene: TRBJ2-1; d_gene: TRBD2; v_gene: TRBV3-1; abundance: few; len: 14; CDR3nt: TGTGCCAGCAGCCATCCTCTAAGCCAAGCGGGGGCACTCTTC; CDR3aa: CASSHPLSQAGALF
j_gene: TRBJ1-5; d_gene: -; v_gene: TRBV19; abundance: many; len: 16; CDR3nt: TGTGCCAGTAGTATAAGTCCAGGACAGCATAGTCAGCCCCAGCATTTT; CDR3aa: CASSISPGQHSQPQHF
j_gene: TRBJ1-3; d_gene: -; v_gene: TRBV7-2; abundance: -; len: 15; CDR3nt: TGTGCCAGCAGCTTGGTTGAGAACTCTGGAAACACCATATATTTT; CDR3aa: CASSLVENSGNTIYF
j_gene: TRBJ2-1; d_gene: TRBD2; v_gene: TRBV24-1; abundance: -; len: 19; CDR3nt: TGTGCCACCAGTGATACTAGCGGGGGCTACTCGTCTTTTTACAATGAGCAGTTCTTC; CDR3aa: CATSDTSGGYSSFYNEQFF
j_gene: TRBJ1-5; d_gene: -; v_gene: TRBV6-2/TRBV6-3; abundance: -; len: 17; CDR3nt: TGTGCCAGCAGTAACCAAGCGCCCGCAGTGGGCAATCAGCCCCAGCATTTT; CDR3aa: CASSNQAPAVGNQPQHF
j_gene: TRBJ1-6; d_gene: TRBD1; v_gene: TRBV6-1; abundance: many; len: 15; CDR3nt: TGTGCCAGCAGTAGATACAGGGGGGGAAATTCACCCCTCCACTTT; CDR3aa: CASSRYRGGNSPLHF
j_gene: TRBJ2-1; d_gene: -; v_gene: TRBV12-5; abundance: -; len: 11; CDR3nt: TGTGCTAGTGCAGGGCTCAATGAGCAGTTCTTC; CDR3aa: CASAGLNEQFF
j_gene: TRBJ2-7; d_gene: -; v_gene: TRBV7-8; abundance: many; len: 15; CDR3nt: TGTGCCAGCAGCTTAGGTTCGGGGAGCTCCTACGAGCAGTACTTC; CDR3aa: CASSLGSGSSYEQYF
j_gene: TRBJ2-3; d_gene: -; v_gene: TRBV12-5; abundance: -; len: 17; CDR3nt: TGTGCTAGTGGTACCCCCCGGGGTCAACTTAGCACAGATACGCAGTATTTT; CDR3aa: CASGTPRGQLSTDTQYF
j_gene: TRBJ2-1; d_gene: -; v_gene: TRBV20-1; abundance: -; len: 11; CDR3nt: TGCAGTGCTGCCAGCGGGAATGAGCAGTTCTTC; CDR3aa: CSAASGNEQFF
j_gene: TRBJ2-5; d_gene: -; v_gene: TRBV20-1; abundance: -; len: 14; CDR3nt: TGCAGTGCTTTTACCCCCGGGGTTCAAGAGACCCAGTACTTC; CDR3aa: CSAFTPGVQETQYF
j_gene: TRBJ2-1; d_gene: TRBD2; v_gene: TRBV2; abundance: -; len: 16; CDR3nt: TGTGCCAGCACCCCCTGGGGGACTAGCGACTACAATGAGCAGTTCTTC; CDR3aa: CASTPWGTSDYNEQFF
j_gene: TRBJ2-1; d_gene: TRBD2; v_gene: TRBV28; abundance: -; len: 18; CDR3nt: TGTGCCAGCAGTCCCCTACGACTAGCGGCAATCTCCTACAATGAGCAGTTCTTC; CDR3aa: CASSPLRLAAISYNEQFF
j_gene: TRBJ2-7; d_gene: -; v_gene: TRBV7-8; abundance: -; len: 12; CDR3nt: TGTGCCAGCAGCTTAGTAGCACCCGAGCAGTACTTC; CDR3aa: CASSLVAPEQYF
j_gene: TRBJ2-7; d_gene: -; v_gene: TRBV29-1; abundance: -; len: 14; CDR3nt: TGCAGCGCCCTGCGGAGCGGAATCACCTACGAGCAGTACTTC; CDR3aa: CSALRSGITYEQYF
j_gene: TRBJ1-4; d_gene: -; v_gene: TRBV6-5; abundance: -; len: 16; CDR3nt: TGTGCCAGCAGTAGGACCTCATGGGGCGCCGGTGAAAAACTGTTTTTT; CDR3aa: CASSRTSWGAGEKLFF
j_gene: TRBJ1-2; d_gene: TRBD1; v_gene: TRBV24-1; abundance: -; len: 14; CDR3nt: TGTGCCACCAGTGACCCCGACAGGGGGTATGGCTACACCTTC; CDR3aa: CATSDPDRGYGYTF
j_gene: TRBJ2-3; d_gene: TRBD2; v_gene: TRBV10-3; abundance: -; len: 17; CDR3nt: TGTGCCTCAAGCAGGGGGACTAGCGGGGCCCCCACAGATACGCAGTATTTT; CDR3aa: CASSRGTSGAPTDTQYF
j_gene: TRBJ2-1; d_gene: TRBD2; v_gene: TRBV19; abundance: few; len: 14; CDR3nt: TGTGCCAGTAGGAAGGGACTAGCGAGCAATGAGCAGTTCTTC; CDR3aa: CASRKGLASNEQFF
j_gene: TRBJ2-1; d_gene: -; v_gene: TRBV12-3/TRBV12-4; abundance: -; len: 12; CDR3nt: TGTGCCAGCAGTTTCCCCTTGGGTGGAGGGTTCTTC; CDR3aa: CASSFPLGGGFF
j_gene: TRBJ2-2; d_gene: -; v_gene: TRBV7-8; abundance: many; len: 15; CDR3nt: TGTGCCAGCAGCTTAGCAATAACGACCACCGGGGAGCTGTTTTTT; CDR3aa: CASSLAITTTGELFF
j_gene: TRBJ1-1; d_gene: TRBD1; v_gene: TRBV7-4; abundance: -; len: 13; CDR3nt: TGTGCCAGCAGCCCACAGGGGGCCTGGGATGCTTTCTTT; CDR3aa: CASSPQGAWDAFF
j_gene: TRBJ1-5; d_gene: -; v_gene: TRBV2; abundance: -; len: 15; CDR3nt: TGTGCCAGCAACCAAGGGCGTGTGAGCAATCAGCCCCAGCATTTT; CDR3aa: CASNQGRVSNQPQHF
j_gene: TRBJ1-4; d_gene: TRBD1; v_gene: TRBV18; abundance: -; len: 16; CDR3nt: TGTGCCAGCTCGGACAGGGGGCCTCCCCCGGATGAAAAACTGTTTTTT; CDR3aa: CASSDRGPPPDEKLFF
j_gene: TRBJ1-1; d_gene: -; v_gene: TRBV7-2; abundance: -; len: 14; CDR3nt: TGTGCCAGCAGCTTGATGGGGGGGAACACTGAAGCTTTCTTT; CDR3aa: CASSLMGGNTEAFF
j_gene: TRBJ1-6; d_gene: -; v_gene: TRBV19; abundance: -; len: 14; CDR3nt: TGTGCCAGTAGTATCCGGACAGAGAATTCACCCCTCCACTTT; CDR3aa: CASSIRTENSPLHF
j_gene: TRBJ1-5; d_gene: TRBD1; v_gene: TRBV7-6; abundance: many; len: 17; CDR3nt: TGTGCCAGCAGCTTAGGATCACGGACAGGGAAGGGGCAGCCCCAGCATTTT; CDR3aa: CASSLGSRTGKGQPQHF
j_gene: TRBJ2-5; d_gene: -; v_gene: TRBV24-1; abundance: many; len: 13; CDR3nt: TGTGCCACCAGTGATCTCCTATCCGGGACCCAGTACTTC; CDR3aa: CATSDLLSGTQYF